This entry describes one T cell receptor beta chain. This record comes from a study of cytomegalovirus exposure and HLA in healthy donors. Germline V CDR1 and CDR2: KGHSH, LQKENI. This CDR3 region has 18 residues. After removal of 2 bases from V and 5 bases from J, the junction contained 17 bases not matched to a gene. Measured with immunoSEQ multiplex PCR; TCRdb has only the in-frame clones, and not every one. The data show approximately 230,000 clones, about 88% seen once. The sequenced sample was PBMCs. The J gene is TRBJ2-5, the V gene TRBV18; 7 bases line up with TRBD1. This TCR derives from a man aged 18 to 30 in good health and CMV-seropositive. In DNA form, the CDR3 reads TGTGCCAGCTCACCAGGACCGGACAGGACAACGCCAGGGGAGACCCAGTACTTC. Its translation: CASSPGPDRTTPGETQYF.